This T cell receptor beta chain was recovered during a study of T cell responses to AZD1222 COVID-19 vaccine. Study conclusions and caveats: CD4 TCRs associated with vaccination spanned spike, dominating at 160-218 and 743-854. Reportedly, close to half of spike-specific TCRs are directed against unmutated variant regions. Females outnumbered males among donors, who were mostly white British; clonal diversity was possibly underestimated.

TCRdb's copy holds only in-frame clones and misses some; the assay was immunoSEQ multiplex PCR. Here the sample spans over 110,000 clones, around 93% being singletons. As regards this clone: Antigen specificity is unknown.

In germline, CDR1 is SGHTA, CDR2 FQGNSA. Trimming cost V 1 base and J 7 bases, with 10 bases left between them. CDR3 length: 13 residues. The material was peripheral blood, obtained on day 0 of AZD1222 vaccination. The receptor's source is an adult in good health. The rearrangement joins TRBV7-2 to TRBJ1-2; weak D call: TRBD1 (6 bases). The CDR3 protein is CASSLVNRAGYTF. CDR3 in DNA: TGTGCCAGCAGCTTAGTAAACAGGGCTGGCTACACCTTC.